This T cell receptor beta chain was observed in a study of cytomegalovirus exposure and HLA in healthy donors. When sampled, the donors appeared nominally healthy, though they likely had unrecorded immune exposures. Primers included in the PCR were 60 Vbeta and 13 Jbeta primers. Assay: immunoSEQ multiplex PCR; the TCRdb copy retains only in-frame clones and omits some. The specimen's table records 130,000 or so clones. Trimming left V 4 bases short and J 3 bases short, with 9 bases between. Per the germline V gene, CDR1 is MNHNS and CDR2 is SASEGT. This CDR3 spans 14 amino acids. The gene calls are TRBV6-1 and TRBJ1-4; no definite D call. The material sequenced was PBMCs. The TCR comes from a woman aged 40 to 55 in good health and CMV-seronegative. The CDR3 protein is CASSGWEPNEKLFF. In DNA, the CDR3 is TGTGCCAGCAGTGGGTGGGAGCCTAATGAAAAACTGTTTTTT.